This TCR beta chain comes out of a study of T cells in Graves' hyperthyroidism and ophthalmopathy. Study-wide results and caveats: Within blood appeared most thyroid clonotypes that had expanded above 0.001. In simple terms, a model built on 13 V-J features told ophthalmopathy apart from stable hyperthyroidism.

V lost 5 bases, J lost 4 bases, and 17 bases lay in between. Germline values: CDR1 LGHDT, CDR2 YNNKEL (reference sequence). The CDR3 extends over 15 amino acids. Ophthalmopathy in the patients scored at least 3 on Clinical Activity Score and at least 4 on NOSPECS grade, lasting under 3 months. Lactation, pregnancy, other autoimmune disease or uncontrolled infection excluded patients. RNA transcripts served as the template for amplifying TCR beta CDR3 regions. Using the HTBI primer set, a first-round RT-PCR was run on the TCR CDR3. A single record per CDR3 protein comes from TCRdb applying MiXCR to the multiplex PCR reads. The sample lists roughly 350,000 distinct CDR3 sequences; more than 14% were seen once. Many counts were recorded for this clonotype. Antigen: not known.

This sequence originates from a woman aged 25 to 39 with Graves' ophthalmopathy. The chain uses TRBV3-1 and TRBJ1-2; possibly TRBD1 for D (6 bases). The sequenced material came from blood. CDR3 sequence reads: CASSKRGQAGYGYTF. CDR3 DNA: TGTGCCAGCAGCAAGAGGGGACAAGCGGGCTATGGCTACACCTTC.